What follows are 19 T cell receptor beta chains derived from one specimen sequenced in a study of blood T cell repertoires in COVID-19. TCRdb keeps only in-frame clones here, not all; method: immunoSEQ multiplex PCR. Of some 210,000 clones in the sample, approximately 75% are singletons; the top ten hold about 10%. The source material was PBMCs or T cells enriched from blood (not recorded which). These receptors were taken from a man in his forties who had recovered from COVID-19.

The chain has TRBV5-6 and TRBJ2-2; D is perhaps TRBD2 (6 bases). The CDR3 length is 16 residues. Germline CDR1 is SGHDT and CDR2 is YYEEEE. The V end was cut by 1 base, the J end by 4 bases, with 14 bases between. In DNA form, the CDR3 reads TGTGCCAGCAGCTTGAGTCGACTAGTGAGCACCGGGGAGCTGTTTTTT. It specifies CASSLSRLVSTGELFF. The variable domain in full, completed from reference TRBV5-6 and TRBJ2-2, reads DAGVTQSPTHLIKTRGQQVTLRCSPKSGHDTVSWYQQALGQGPQFIFQYYEEEERQRGNFPDRFSGHQFPNYSSELNVNALLLGDSALYLCASSLSRLVSTGELFFGEGSRLTVL.

V is TRBV6-1 and J is TRBJ1-3; D gene unclear. CDR1 and CDR2 (germline): MNHNS, SASEGT. The CDR3 is made up of 16 amino acids. Deletions cut 2 bases from V and 7 bases from J, with 18 bases between. The CDR3 bases are TGTGCCAGCAGTGAATCGCCGGGTCCTCGTGGGAACACCATATATTTT. Protein sequence: CASSESPGPRGNTIYF.

The chain employs TRBV2 and TRBJ1-2, with 11 bases matching TRBD1. The CDR3 has 15 residues. V shed 3 bases and J 4 bases; nucleotides not matched to a gene: 4. In germline, CDR1 is SNHLY, CDR2 FYNNEI. CDR3 coding DNA: TGTGCCAGCAGTGACGGGACAGGGGGATCCTATGGCTACACCTTC. The encoded protein is CASSDGTGGSYGYTF. Full variable domain (remainder filled in from reference TRBV2 and TRBJ1-2): EPEVTQTPSHQVTQMGQEVILRCVPISNHLYFYWYRQILGQKVEFLVSFYNNEISEKSEIFDDQFSVERPDGSNFTLKIRSTKLEDSAMYFCASSDGTGGSYGYTFGSGTRLTVV.

The rearrangement links TRBV7-9 to TRBJ1-5; 8 bases are a match to TRBD1. V lost 5 bases to trimming and J lost 4 bases; unmatched junction nucleotides: 7. The V gene's germline CDR1 is SEHNR and CDR2 FQNEAQ (reference sequence). This CDR3 contains 15 residues. CDR3 sequence: CASSPQGARNQPQHF. DNA of the CDR3: TGTGCCAGCAGCCCCCAGGGGGCGCGAAATCAGCCCCAGCATTTT. The full variable domain, its missing parts supplied by reference TRBV7-9 and TRBJ1-5, is DTGVSQNPRHKITKRGQNVTFRCDPISEHNRLYWYRQTLGQGPEFLTYFQNEAQLEKSRLLSDRFSAERPKGSFSTLEIQRTEQGDSAMYLCASSPQGARNQPQHFGDGTRLSIL.

The V gene is TRBV18, the J gene TRBJ1-6; 9 bases are shared with TRBD1. The J segment lost 5 bases and the V segment lost 5 bases, leaving 1 base of the junction unmatched. The CDR3 is 14 amino acids. CDR1 and CDR2 (germline): KGHSH, LQKENI. Here the CDR3 DNA reads TGTGCCAGCTCAAGGGACAGGGATAATTCACCCCTCCACTTT. It encodes CASSRDRDNSPLHF.

A few counts support this clone. The J gene is TRBJ1-1, the V gene TRBV19; no clear D. The germline V and J ends were trimmed by 5 bases and 2 bases, with 12 bases remaining between them. The CDR3 is 14 amino acids. From germline, CDR1 is LNHDA and CDR2 SQIVND (reference sequence). CDR3 nucleotide sequence: TGTGCCAGTAGTTTTGAGGGCATTAACACTGAAGCTTTCTTT. As protein: CASSFEGINTEAFF.

This sequence joins TRBV7-9 and TRBJ2-1, with D hard to call. Germline V lookup: CDR1 SEHNR, CDR2 FQNEAQ (reference sequence). This CDR3 region has 14 residues. V was shortened by 3 bases and J by 4 bases, with 10 bases between the two germline ends. CDR3: CASSFALIYNEQFF. CDR3 coding DNA: TGTGCCAGCAGCTTCGCGCTAATATACAATGAGCAGTTCTTC. Full variable domain (outside the CDR3, taken from reference TRBV7-9 and TRBJ2-1): DTGVSQNPRHKITKRGQNVTFRCDPISEHNRLYWYRQTLGQGPEFLTYFQNEAQLEKSRLLSDRFSAERPKGSFSTLEIQRTEQGDSAMYLCASSFALIYNEQFFGPGTRLTVL.

This sequence joins TRBV7-2 and TRBJ1-1; 11 bases align to TRBD1. Germline V gene sequence: CDR1 SGHTA, CDR2 FQGNSA. This CDR3 contains 16 residues. The V segment lost 5 bases and the J segment 3 bases; nucleotides outside the gene matches: 8. The CDR3 reads CASSPRTGGLYTEAFF. CDR3 nucleotides: TGTGCCAGCAGCCCGCGGACAGGGGGCTTGTACACTGAAGCTTTCTTT. Supplemented by reference TRBV7-2 and TRBJ1-1, the full variable domain reads GAGVSQSPSNKVTEKGKDVELRCDPISGHTALYWYRQSLGQGLEFLIYFQGNSAPDKSGLPSDRFSAERTGGSVSTLTIQRTQQEDSAVYLCASSPRTGGLYTEAFFGQGTRLTVV.

The chain employs TRBV10-3 and TRBJ1-1; TRBD1 aligns across 8 bases. CDR3 size: 13 residues. CDR1 is ENHRY and CDR2 is SYGVKD in the germline V gene. V lost 6 bases to trimming and J lost 4 bases; unmatched junction nucleotides: 4. The CDR3 loop reads CAIRDRAGTEAFF. DNA for the CDR3: TGTGCCATCAGGGACAGGGCGGGCACTGAAGCTTTCTTT.

Concerning this clone: Compared with germline, one end of the junction differs, possibly owing to a read error. CDR3 sequence: CASSLEGRLAEYRRQYF. The CDR3 DNA reads TGTGCCAGCAGCTTAGAAGGGCGACTAGCGGAATATAGGAGGCAGTATTTC. The chain joins TRBV7-9 to TRBJ2-7; 9 nucleotides match TRBD2. The CDR3 is 17 amino acids. The germline CDR1 and CDR2 sequences are SEHNR and FQNEAQ (reference sequence).

This clone was found once. The genes are TRBV18 and TRBJ1-1; D remains ambiguous. Trimming removed 1 base from V and 0 bases from J, with 12 bases in between. CDR3 length: 16 residues. CDR1 is KGHSH, CDR2 LQKENI, per germline. The CDR3 sequence: CASSPRRSGLNTEAFF. CDR3 bases: TGTGCCAGCTCACCACGACGGTCAGGATTGAACACTGAAGCTTTCTTT.

The genes are TRBV29-1 and TRBJ1-2; TRBD1 agrees at 7 bases. V shed 6 bases and J 2 bases; nucleotides not matched to a gene: 6. The CDR3 is made up of 13 amino acids. Germline V gives CDR1 SQVTM, CDR2 ANQGSEA. The CDR3 nucleotides are TGCAGCGTCGCGGACAGGCAGAACTATGGCTACACCTTC. It yields the protein CSVADRQNYGYTF.

This clone has just a few counts. The chain recombines TRBV5-4 with TRBJ2-7; D unresolved. V was trimmed by 3 bases and J by 0 bases, leaving 13 bases between them. The CDR3 loop spans 15 amino acids. The germline V gene has CDR1 SGHNT and CDR2 YYREEE (reference sequence). In DNA form, the CDR3 reads TGTGCCAGCAGCTCCCCTAAAACGAGCTCCTACGAGCAGTACTTC. Amino acid sequence: CASSSPKTSSYEQYF. The full variable domain, completed using reference TRBV5-4 and TRBJ2-7, is ETGVTQSPTHLIKTRGQQVTLRCSSQSGHNTVSWYQQALGQGPQFIFQYYREEENGRGNFPPRFSGLQFPNYSSELNVNALELDDSALYLCASSSPKTSSYEQYFGPGTRLTVT.

The chain carries TRBV2 and TRBJ2-7; 8 bases agree with TRBD1. J lost 4 bases, V lost 6 bases, and 11 bases had no gene match. This CDR3 comprises 15 residues. From germline, CDR1 is SNHLY and CDR2 FYNNEI. CDR3 DNA: TGTGCCAGCAGCGATCAGACAGGGGCCTATTACGAGCAGTACTTC. Translating it yields CASSDQTGAYYEQYF.

This chain's CDR3 is CASSIAEGYEQYF. Here the CDR3 DNA reads TGTGCCAGTAGTATAGCTGAGGGTTACGAGCAGTACTTC. V gene TRBV19 combines with J gene TRBJ2-7; perhaps TRBD2 as D (5 bases). The V gene lost 1 base and the J gene lost 4 bases, with 8 bases spanning the gap. The germline V gene encodes CDR1 LNHDA and CDR2 SQIVND (reference sequence). CDR3 length: 13 residues.

The chain carries TRBV5-1 and TRBJ2-7, with no clear D. Germline V gene data show CDR1 as SGHRS and CDR2 as YFSETQ. CDR3 length: 14 amino acids. Trimming left V 2 bases short and J 0 bases short, with 9 bases between. CDR3 nucleotide sequence: TGCGCCAGCAGCTTTAACTCCCGCTCCTACGAGCAGTACTTC. This encodes CASSFNSRSYEQYF.

The J gene is TRBJ2-1, the V gene TRBV30; TRBD2 aligns across 8 bases. The junction had 8 bases not matched to a gene; V was cut back by 1 base and J by 12 bases. Germline V gene lookup returns CDR1 GTSNPN and CDR2 SVGIG (reference sequence). The CDR3 totals 13 residues. The CDR3 DNA is TGTGCCTGGAGTGGGACAGTCCGGGAGGGGCAGTTCTTC. Translation gives CAWSGTVREGQFF.

J is TRBJ2-2 and V is TRBV5-1; 10 bases match TRBD1. V was clipped by 4 bases and J by 3 bases; unmatched bases: 6. This CDR3 region has 16 residues. Germline CDR1 is SGHRS and CDR2 is YFSETQ. CDR3 amino acids: CASSPGQGSYTGELFF. CDR3 sequence (DNA): TGCGCCAGCAGCCCGGGACAGGGGTCTTACACCGGGGAGCTGTTTTTT. The variable domain in full, with the rest retrieved from reference TRBV5-1 and TRBJ2-2, is KAGVTQTPRYLIKTRGQQVTLSCSPISGHRSVSWYQQTPGQGLQFLFEYFSETQRNKGNFPGRFSGRQFSNSRSEMNVSTLELGDSALYLCASSPGQGSYTGELFFGEGSRLTVL.

CDR3 loop: CASSPTTDRGYGYTF. The CDR3 region has the DNA TGTGCCAGCAGCCCTACGACGGACAGGGGTTATGGCTACACCTTC. V gene TRBV11-2 combines with J gene TRBJ1-2; 9 positions match TRBD1. This CDR3 contains 15 residues. Losses at the gene ends were 5 bases for V and 5 bases for J; bases not matched to a gene: 9. Germline V gene sequence: CDR1 SGHAT, CDR2 FQNNGV.